The sequence of this T cell receptor (beta chain) was determined in a study of T cells in localized non-small cell lung cancer (dated by TCRdb to the early 2020s). About the full investigation: The study analyzed T cell repertoires of a few hundred early-stage NSCLC patients, comparing tumors and uninvolved tumor-adjacent lungs. The cohort consisted of approximately 240 treatment-naive NSCLC patients whose localized lung tumors had been resected. A mean age of approximately 66 years was recorded for the NSCLC patients, of whom 129 were male and 85 to 110 were female. Study-level results and caveats: The highest T cell clonality was observed in uninvolved tumor-adjacent lung, where clonality exceeded that of tumor, suggesting that antigenic responses were more focused in uninvolved tumor-adjacent lung. Of the top 100 tumor clones, a median of approximately 60 were detected in paired uninvolved adjacent lung; about 28 were also among that lung's top 100. Because multi-region tumor sequencing was not performed, intratumor heterogeneity could not be ruled out. Higher blood T cell density associated with longer overall survival, while higher adjacent-lung clonality associated with shorter survival. Because the study design was exploratory, TCR variables were selected using unadjusted p-values without false-discovery rate correction.

TCR beta CDR3 regions were sequenced from DNA using the immunoSEQ Assay. The published analysis was carried out like this. To compute T cell density, TCR beta template counts were normalized to usable DNA, which was estimated by amplifying housekeeping genes. Richness was estimated with the preseqR package, extrapolating to 400,000 templates for PBMC samples and 120,000 templates for tissue samples. Clonality was defined as one minus Pielou's evenness. Differential abundance testing on productive amino-acid clonotypes, with a minimum total count of 5 and an alpha of 0.1, was used to identify tissue-enriched TCRs. Repertoire overlap between compartments was quantified with the Jaccard Index and Morisita Overlap Index. GLIPH grouped TCR beta CDR3s together with public tetramer-defined viral CDR3s, and a viral motif had to include at least three viral sequences and show V-gene enrichment. TCRdb mirrors the immuneACCESS table, restricted to in-frame sequences. Some clones are absent from its copies; in checked studies, under half trace to an unresolved V gene, and the reason for the others is unknown. The V and J calls and clone size were taken over from that table, and D and trimming were inferred from the DNA. In all, the sample holds over 8,500 clones, and around 82% of those were seen once. 20% of the sample comes from the top ten.

This clone showed up just once. Its specific antigen is unknown. One base away there is no much larger clone; base qualities are not given. At diagnosis, peripheral blood, uninvolved tumor-adjacent lung and tumor were collected and stored as a combination of fresh-frozen and FFPE material. For TCR repertoire profiling, blood samples were analyzed as peripheral blood mononuclear cells. The CDR3 spans 15 residues, from the cysteine through the phenylalanine. The DNA shown is the 45-base CDR3, in frame from base 1. Relative to germline, V is 0 bases shorter and J is 8 bases shorter, with 11 bases between their ends. For CDR1 and CDR2, the germline V gene lists LGHNA and YNFKEQ.

Recombination linked TRBV4-2 to TRBJ1-6, with the D gene not confidently named. The source material was peripheral blood mononuclear cells, sampled before any cancer treatment. The TCR comes from an older female donor with stage II lung adenocarcinoma. The nucleotide sequence reads as follows: TGTGCCAGCAGCCAAGATCCGAATCCGGATTCACCCCTCCACTTT. This is translated as CASSQDPNPDSPLHF.